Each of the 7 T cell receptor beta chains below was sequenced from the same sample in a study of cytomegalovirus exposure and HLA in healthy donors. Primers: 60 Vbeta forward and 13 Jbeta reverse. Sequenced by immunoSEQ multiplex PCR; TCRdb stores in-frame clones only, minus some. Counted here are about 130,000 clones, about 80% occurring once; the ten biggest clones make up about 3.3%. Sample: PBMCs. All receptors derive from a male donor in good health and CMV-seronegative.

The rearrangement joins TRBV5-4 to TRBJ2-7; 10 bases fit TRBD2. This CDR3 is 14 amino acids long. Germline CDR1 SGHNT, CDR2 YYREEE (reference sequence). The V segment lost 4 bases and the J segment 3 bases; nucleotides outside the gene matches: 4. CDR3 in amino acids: CASSPPSGSYEQYF. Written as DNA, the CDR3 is TGTGCCAGCAGCCCCCCTAGCGGGAGCTACGAGCAGTACTTC.

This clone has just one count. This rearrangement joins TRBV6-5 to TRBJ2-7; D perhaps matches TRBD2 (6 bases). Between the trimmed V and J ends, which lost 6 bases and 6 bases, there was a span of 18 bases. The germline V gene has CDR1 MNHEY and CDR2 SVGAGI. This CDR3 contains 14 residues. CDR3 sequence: CASSPRTTSSEQYF. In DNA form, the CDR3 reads TGTGCCAGCAGCCCCCGGACTACTTCGTCCGAGCAGTACTTC.

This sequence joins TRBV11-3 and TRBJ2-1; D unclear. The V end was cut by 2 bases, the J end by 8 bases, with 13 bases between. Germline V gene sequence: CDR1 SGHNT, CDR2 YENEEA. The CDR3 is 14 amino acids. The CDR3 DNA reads TGTGCCAGCAGCTTAAATCGCGCGGTCCATGAGCAGTTCTTC. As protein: CASSLNRAVHEQFF.

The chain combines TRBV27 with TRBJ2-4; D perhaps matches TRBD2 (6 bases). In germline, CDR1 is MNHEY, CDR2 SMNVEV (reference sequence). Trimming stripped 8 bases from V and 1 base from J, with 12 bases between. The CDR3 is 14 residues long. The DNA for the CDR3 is TGTGCCAGCGCGGGGAGTGGGGCCAAAAACATTCAGTACTTC. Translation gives CASAGSGAKNIQYF.

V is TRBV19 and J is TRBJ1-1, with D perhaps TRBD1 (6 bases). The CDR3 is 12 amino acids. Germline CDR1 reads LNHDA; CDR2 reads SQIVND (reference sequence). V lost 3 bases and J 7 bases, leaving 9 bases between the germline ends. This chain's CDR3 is CASSMDSNEAFF. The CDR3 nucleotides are TGTGCCAGTAGTATGGACAGCAATGAAGCTTTCTTT.

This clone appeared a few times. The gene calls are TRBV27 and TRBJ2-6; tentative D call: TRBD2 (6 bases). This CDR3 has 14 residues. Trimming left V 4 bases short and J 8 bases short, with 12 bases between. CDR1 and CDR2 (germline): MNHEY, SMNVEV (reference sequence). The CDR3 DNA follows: TGTGCCAGCAGTTGGAATCGGGGGACCAACGTCCTGACTTTC. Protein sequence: CASSWNRGTNVLTF.

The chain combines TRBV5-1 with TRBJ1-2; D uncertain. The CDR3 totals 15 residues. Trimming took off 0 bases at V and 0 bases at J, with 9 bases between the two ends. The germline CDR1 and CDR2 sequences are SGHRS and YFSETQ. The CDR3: CASSLGSGANYGYTF. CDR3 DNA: TGCGCCAGCAGCTTGGGGTCGGGAGCTAACTATGGCTACACCTTC. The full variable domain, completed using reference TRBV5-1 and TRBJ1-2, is KAGVTQTPRYLIKTRGQQVTLSCSPISGHRSVSWYQQTPGQGLQFLFEYFSETQRNKGNFPGRFSGRQFSNSRSEMNVSTLELGDSALYLCASSLGSGANYGYTFGSGTRLTVV.